These 15 T cell receptor beta chains share one sample of origin, sequenced in a study of blood T cells in healthy people across ages. The authors ran a second PCR of roughly 6 to 12 cycles using a sample-barcoded 5' primer and a J-beta primer mix. TCRdb passed the 5' RACE reads through MiXCR, listing each CDR3 protein once. The repertoire holds about 1.4 million distinct CDR3 sequences, almost 60% seen once, with 6.5% to 8.5% in the top ten. Sequenced material: blood. Every receptor here comes from a young man in good health.

V usage is TRBV4-2 and J usage is TRBJ1-2; 8 bases are a match to TRBD1. Trimming took 0 bases from V and 4 from J; bases not matched to a gene: 1. CDR3 length: 14 residues. Germline loops: CDR1 LGHNA, CDR2 YNFKEQ. This CDR3 is CASSQEDRVYGYTF. In DNA form, the CDR3 reads TGTGCCAGCAGCCAAGAGGACAGGGTCTATGGCTACACCTTC.

The V gene is TRBV4-1, the J gene TRBJ2-4; D is unresolved. Germline V CDR1 and CDR2: MGHRA, YSYEKL. Trimming left V 6 bases short and J 2 bases short, with 11 bases between. The CDR3 contains 14 residues. The CDR3 DNA follows: TGCGCCAGCAGGCAGCTCGCATCCAAAAACATTCAGTACTTC. Protein sequence: CASRQLASKNIQYF.

The V and J genes are TRBV7-2 and TRBJ2-7, with a weak D call TRBD2 (5 bases). The DNA end lines up better with TRBJ2-5; the J call may be wrong. Germline loops: CDR1 SGHTA, CDR2 FQGNSA. The CDR3 is made up of 14 amino acids. DNA for the CDR3: TGTGCCAGCAGCTTACAGCGGAGCCAGGAGACCCAGTACTTC. Translated: CASSLQRSQETQYF.

This clonotype was seen once. The rearrangement links TRBV7-2 to TRBJ2-1; TRBD2 is a possible D gene (7 bases). The V gene's germline CDR1 is SGHTA and CDR2 FQGNSA. The CDR3 contains 15 residues. Trimming took off 4 bases at V and 8 bases at J, with 18 bases between the two ends. The CDR3 spells CASSSLGGARDEQFF. The CDR3 nucleotides are TGTGCCAGCAGCTCCCTAGGGGGGGCCCGGGATGAGCAGTTCTTC. The full variable domain, with the rest looked up from reference TRBV7-2 and TRBJ2-1, is GAGVSQSPSNKVTEKGKDVELRCDPISGHTALYWYRQSLGQGLEFLIYFQGNSAPDKSGLPSDRFSAERTGGSVSTLTIQRTQQEDSAVYLCASSSLGGARDEQFFGPGTRLTVL.

The rearrangement uses TRBV20-1 and TRBJ2-1, with D tentatively TRBD1 or TRBD2 (5 bases each). The assigned J gene may be wrong: the sequence end matches TRBJ2-7 better. Per the germline V gene, CDR1 is DFQATT and CDR2 is SNEGSKA (reference sequence). The length of the CDR3 is 15 residues. Written as DNA, the CDR3 is TGCAGTGCTAGGGGGGAAGAGGGAGTTCGCAATGAGCAGTACTTC. This codes for CSARGEEGVRNEQYF.

V and J are TRBV25-1 and TRBJ2-3, with 13 bases aligning to TRBD2. The CDR3 extends over 17 amino acids. CDR1 is MGHDK and CDR2 is SYGVNS in the germline V gene. V shed 2 bases and J 3 bases; nucleotides not matched to a gene: 5. This CDR3 reads CASSEGTSGKSTDTQYF. The CDR3 DNA sequence: TGTGCCAGCAGTGAAGGGACTAGCGGGAAGAGTACAGATACGCAGTATTTT.

The rearrangement links TRBV4-1 to TRBJ2-7; D ambiguous. The CDR3 contains 14 residues. V was clipped by 3 bases and J by 3 bases, with 12 bases between them. Germline loops: CDR1 MGHRA, CDR2 YSYEKL. CDR3 nucleotide sequence: TGCGCCAGCAGCCATTTGGACGCTGGCTACGAGCAGTACTTC. Translation: CASSHLDAGYEQYF.

The V gene is TRBV11-2, the J gene TRBJ2-1, with 10 bases matching TRBD1. Trimming removed 1 base from V and 5 bases from J; junction bases left unmatched: 11. Germline loops: CDR1 SGHAT, CDR2 FQNNGV. The CDR3 extends over 18 amino acids. The CDR3 loop is CASSLAYLSGQGNNEQFF. In nucleotides, the CDR3 is TGTGCCAGCAGCTTAGCCTATTTATCGGGACAGGGGAACAATGAGCAGTTCTTC.

The rearrangement links TRBV12-3 or TRBV12-4 to TRBJ2-5; a possible D gene is TRBD2 (5 bases). The V end lost 3 bases, the J end lost 3 bases, and 14 bases lay between the germline ends. This CDR3 contains 15 residues. The chain's CDR3 is CASSFSPGLKETQYF. CDR3 bases: TGTGCCAGCAGTTTTTCTCCCGGACTGAAAGAGACCCAGTACTTC.

This chain links TRBV29-1 with TRBJ1-2, with D unclear. Trimming took off 6 bases at V and 5 bases at J, with 16 bases between the two ends. This CDR3 region has 13 residues. Germline CDR1 SQVTM, CDR2 ANQGSEA. CDR3 loop: CSVLRAAPYGYTF. The CDR3, as DNA: TGCAGCGTCCTCCGGGCGGCACCTTATGGCTACACCTTC. The entire variable domain, with the rest obtained from reference TRBV29-1 and TRBJ1-2, is as follows: SAVISQKPSRDICQRGTSLTIQCQVDSQVTMMFWYRQQPGQSLTLIATANQGSEATYESGFVIDKFPISRPNLTFSTLTVSNMSPEDSSIYLCSVLRAAPYGYTFGSGTRLTVV.

The chain is built from TRBV20-1 and TRBJ2-5; D uncertain. Germline CDR1 and CDR2: DFQATT and SNEGSKA (reference sequence). The V and J ends lost 1 base and 1 base respectively, with 10 bases between them. The CDR3 runs 14 residues. The CDR3 nucleotides read TGCAGTGCTAGAGGACGAGGCAGCCAAGAGACCCAGTACTTC. As protein: CSARGRGSQETQYF.

The gene calls are TRBV12-3 or TRBV12-4 and TRBJ1-2, with a tentative D call TRBD1 (6 bases). The V end was cut by 2 bases, the J end by 4 bases, with 14 bases between. This CDR3 is built from 15 residues. The CDR3 reads CASSLFGTTFYGYTF. CDR3 bases: TGTGCCAGCAGTTTATTTGGGACAACTTTCTATGGCTACACCTTC.

The chain has TRBV10-3 and TRBJ2-7, with 9 bases that match TRBD1. Germline CDR1 reads ENHRY; CDR2 reads SYGVKD. V was clipped by 6 bases and J by 3 bases; unmatched bases: 3. The CDR3 has 13 amino acids. CDR3 bases: TGTGCCATCAGGGTGACAGGGGGCTACGAGCAGTACTTC. This codes for CAIRVTGGYEQYF.

This clonotype turned up a few times. This rearrangement joins TRBV4-1 to TRBJ2-7, with 12 positions matching TRBD2. The germline V gene has CDR1 MGHRA and CDR2 YSYEKL. V lost 0 bases, J lost 2 bases, and 5 bases stayed unmatched. The CDR3 is 17 amino acids. Written as DNA, the CDR3 is TGCGCCAGCAGCCAAGATACTAGCGGGAGGAGTACCTACGAGCAGTACTTC. Encoded protein: CASSQDTSGRSTYEQYF.

This chain uses TRBV4-1 with TRBJ2-3; D may be TRBD1 (5 bases). Germline loops: CDR1 MGHRA, CDR2 YSYEKL. The germline V and J ends were trimmed by 1 base and 6 bases, with 14 bases remaining between them. This CDR3 has 15 amino acids. Written as DNA, the CDR3 is TGCGCCAGCAGCCAAGGGAGAGCAGGGCTGGATACGCAGTATTTT. It specifies CASSQGRAGLDTQYF.